The clone carrying this T cell receptor (beta chain) was seen many times. This sample was included in a study of T cells in Graves' hyperthyroidism and ophthalmopathy. Disease lasting under 3 months, a NOSPECS grade of at least 4, and a Clinical Activity Score of at least 3 were features of the ophthalmopathy patients. Amplified regions were TCR beta CDR3 sequences from RNA transcripts. A set of HTBI primers served as the primers for a first-round RT-PCR of the TCR CDR3. One entry per CDR3 protein, called by TCRdb with MiXCR from the multiplex PCR reads. The table shows approximately 330,000 distinct CDR3 sequences, with around 15% occurring only once. The CDR3 spans 12 residues. V shed 4 bases and J 8 bases; nucleotides not matched to a gene: 3. CDR1 is SGHRS and CDR2 is YFSETQ in the germline V gene.

The receptor comes from a woman in her thirties or forties with Graves' ophthalmopathy. V gene TRBV5-1 combines with J gene TRBJ2-1; 7 nucleotides align to TRBD1. The sample taken for sequencing was blood. This CDR3 reads CASSAQGDEQFF. CDR3 nucleotides: TGCGCCAGCAGCGCGCAGGGGGATGAGCAGTTCTTC. The entire variable domain, with the rest obtained from reference TRBV5-1 and TRBJ2-1, is as follows: KAGVTQTPRYLIKTRGQQVTLSCSPISGHRSVSWYQQTPGQGLQFLFEYFSETQRNKGNFPGRFSGRQFSNSRSEMNVSTLELGDSALYLCASSAQGDEQFFGPGTRLTVL.